This TCR beta chain was observed in a study of somatic mutations in cytotoxic T cells in rheumatoid arthritis. V was pared by 5 bases and J by 5 bases, with 6 bases between. The CDR3 covers 11 residues. Germline lookup yields CDR1 SEHNR and CDR2 FQNEAQ (reference sequence). Profiled with immunoSEQ multiplex PCR; TCRdb holds only in-frame clones, not every one. Altogether approximately 12,000 clones are present, 70% to 80% being singletons, with the ten largest covering 14%. Sequencing was done on a sample of CD8+ T cells sorted from blood. The chain is built from TRBV7-9 and TRBJ2-5; D unresolved. The TCR comes from a man aged 50-60 years in good health. The CDR3 sequence: CASSGAETQYF. The CDR3, as DNA: TGTGCCAGCAGCGGTGCGGAGACCCAGTACTTC.